This T cell receptor (beta chain) derives from a study of immune evolution from preneoplasia to lung adenocarcinoma. Measured with immunoSEQ multiplex PCR; TCRdb has only the in-frame clones, and not every one. The data show about 11,000 clones, with 86% seen just once and more than 3% held by the top ten. Sequenced: FFPE invasive lung adenocarcinoma tissue. The receptor comes from a person between 65 and 79 years old with invasive lung adenocarcinoma.

CDR3 protein: CASSLSPAGAGEQFF. The CDR3 DNA sequence: TGTGCCAGCAGCCTATCCCCCGCAGGGGCGGGAGAGCAGTTCTTC. The chain couples TRBV5-6 to TRBJ2-1, with D perhaps being TRBD1 or TRBD2 (6 bases each). Deletions cut 4 bases from V and 10 bases from J, with 21 bases between. The CDR3 loop spans 15 amino acids. Germline V gene data show CDR1 as SGHDT and CDR2 as YYEEEE.